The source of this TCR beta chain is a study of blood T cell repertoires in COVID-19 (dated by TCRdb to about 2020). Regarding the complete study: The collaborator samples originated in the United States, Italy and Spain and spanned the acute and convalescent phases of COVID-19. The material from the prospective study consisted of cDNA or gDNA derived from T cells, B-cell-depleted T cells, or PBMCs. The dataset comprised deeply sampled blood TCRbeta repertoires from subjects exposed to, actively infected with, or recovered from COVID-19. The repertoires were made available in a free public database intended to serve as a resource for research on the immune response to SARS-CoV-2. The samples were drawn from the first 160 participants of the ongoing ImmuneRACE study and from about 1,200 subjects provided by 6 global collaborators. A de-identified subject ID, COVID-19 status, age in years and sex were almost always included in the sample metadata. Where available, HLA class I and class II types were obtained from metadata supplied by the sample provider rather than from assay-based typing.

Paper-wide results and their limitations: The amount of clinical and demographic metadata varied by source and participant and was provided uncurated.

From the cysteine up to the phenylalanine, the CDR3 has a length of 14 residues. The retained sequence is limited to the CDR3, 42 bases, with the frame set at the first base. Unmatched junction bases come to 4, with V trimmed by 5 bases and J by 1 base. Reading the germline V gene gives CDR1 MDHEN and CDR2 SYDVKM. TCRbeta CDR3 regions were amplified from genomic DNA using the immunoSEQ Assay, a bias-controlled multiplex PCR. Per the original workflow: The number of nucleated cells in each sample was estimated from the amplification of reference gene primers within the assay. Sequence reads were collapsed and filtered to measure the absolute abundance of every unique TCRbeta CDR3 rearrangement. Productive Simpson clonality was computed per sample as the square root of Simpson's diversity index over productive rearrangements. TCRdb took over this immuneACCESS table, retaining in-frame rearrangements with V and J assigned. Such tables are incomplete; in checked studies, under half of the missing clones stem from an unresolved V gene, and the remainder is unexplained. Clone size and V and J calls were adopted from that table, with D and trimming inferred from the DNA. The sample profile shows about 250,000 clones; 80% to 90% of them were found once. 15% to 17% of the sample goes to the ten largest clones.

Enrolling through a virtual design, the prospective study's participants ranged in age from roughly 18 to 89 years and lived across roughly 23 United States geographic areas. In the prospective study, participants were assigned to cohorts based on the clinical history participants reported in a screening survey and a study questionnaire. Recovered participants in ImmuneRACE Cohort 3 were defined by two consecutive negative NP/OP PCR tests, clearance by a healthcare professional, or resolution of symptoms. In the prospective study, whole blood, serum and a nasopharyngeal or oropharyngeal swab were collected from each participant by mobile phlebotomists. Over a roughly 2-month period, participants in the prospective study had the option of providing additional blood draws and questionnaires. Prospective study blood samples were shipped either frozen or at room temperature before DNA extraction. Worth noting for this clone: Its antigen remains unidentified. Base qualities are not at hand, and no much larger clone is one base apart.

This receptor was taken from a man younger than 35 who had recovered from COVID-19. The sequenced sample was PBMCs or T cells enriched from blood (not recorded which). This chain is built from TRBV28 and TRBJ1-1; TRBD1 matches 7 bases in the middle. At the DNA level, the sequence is TGTGCCAGCAGTCTGGGACAGCAGAACACTGAAGCTTTCTTT. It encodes CASSLGQQNTEAFF. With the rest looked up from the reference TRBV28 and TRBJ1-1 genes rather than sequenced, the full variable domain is DVKVTQSSRYLVKRTGEKVFLECVQDMDHENMFWYRQDPGLGLRLIYFSYDVKMKEKGDIPEGYSVSREKKERFSLILESASTNQTSMYLCASSLGQQNTEAFFGQGTRLTVV.